The 21 T cell receptor beta chains listed next were all sequenced from one sample in a study of cytomegalovirus exposure and HLA in healthy donors. 13 Jbeta primers and 60 Vbeta primers were used for the PCR. Here immunoSEQ multiplex PCR was the method, and the copy in TCRdb shows in-frame clones only, minus some. The profile shows more than 150,000 clones, about 80% of them singletons. What was sequenced was PBMCs. These receptors came from a woman aged 25 to 39 in good health and CMV-seronegative.

The rearrangement uses TRBV7-6 and TRBJ1-1, with D perhaps TRBD1 (5 bases). The CDR3 has 14 amino acids. The V end lost 1 base, the J end lost 4 bases, and 10 bases lay between the germline ends. Germline CDR1 is SGHVS and CDR2 is FNYEAQ. Written as DNA, the CDR3 is TGTGCCAGCAGCTTAGGCAGGGTGGGCACTGAAGCTTTCTTT. Translating it yields CASSLGRVGTEAFF.

The table lists this clone with a few counts. The J gene is TRBJ2-7, the V gene TRBV28; TRBD1 aligns across 7 bases. Unmatched junction bases numbered 14, after V lost 7 bases and J lost 5 bases. CDR3 length equals 15 residues. Germline CDR1 is MDHEN and CDR2 is SYDVKM. The CDR3 sequence: CASTPPDRVYNEQYF. The CDR3 nucleotides are TGTGCCAGCACTCCTCCCGACAGGGTTTACAACGAGCAGTACTTC.

The rearrangement links TRBV18 to TRBJ2-1; 7 bases align to TRBD1. The CDR3 is 18 amino acids. Per the germline V gene, CDR1 is KGHSH and CDR2 is LQKENI. The J segment lost 4 bases and the V segment lost 4 bases, leaving 16 bases of the junction unmatched. CDR3 DNA: TGTGCCAGCTCACTCACTCCCGATGACAGGGTCGATTACAATGAGCAGTTCTTC. It yields the protein CASSLTPDDRVDYNEQFF.

The chain couples TRBV6-1 to TRBJ1-4, with D tentatively TRBD1 (6 bases). This CDR3 comprises 12 residues. Trimming pared 5 bases from V and 8 bases from J, leaving 9 bases between. From germline, CDR1 is MNHNS and CDR2 SASEGT. The CDR3 region has the DNA TGTGCCAGCAGTCGGACAGAGGAAAAACTGTTTTTT. As protein: CASSRTEEKLFF.

The chain links TRBV19 to TRBJ1-5; perhaps TRBD1 as D (6 bases). V gave up 2 bases and J gave up 4 bases, with 12 bases separating them. Germline V gene data show CDR1 as LNHDA and CDR2 as SQIVND (reference sequence). This CDR3 has 15 residues. The CDR3 region is CASSIRRGENQPQHF. CDR3 sequence (DNA): TGTGCCAGTAGTATACGCAGGGGAGAAAATCAGCCCCAGCATTTT.

V is TRBV4-3 and J is TRBJ2-1; 15 bases are shared with TRBD2. The CDR3 has 16 amino acids. Losses at the gene ends were 1 base for V and 6 bases for J; bases not matched to a gene: 1. Germline V gives CDR1 LGHNA, CDR2 YSLEER. The CDR3 sequence is CASSQGTSGGGNEQFF. As DNA, the CDR3 is TGCGCCAGCAGCCAAGGGACTAGCGGGGGGGGCAATGAGCAGTTCTTC.

The chain links TRBV4-2 to TRBJ2-3, with TRBD1 matching over 8 bases. The V gene end was trimmed by 3 bases and the J gene end by 4 bases; junction bases not matched to a gene: 15. Germline assignment: CDR1 LGHNA and CDR2 YNFKEQ. CDR3 length: 18 amino acids. In DNA form, the CDR3 reads TGTGCCAGCAGCCAGGAGCGATTACAGGGGGGCCGCGCAGATACGCAGTATTTT. Residues: CASSQERLQGGRADTQYF.

The chain combines TRBV18 with TRBJ1-1; 9 bases line up with TRBD1. The V gene end was trimmed by 5 bases and the J gene end by 3 bases; junction bases not matched to a gene: 4. There are 14 residues in the CDR3. Germline-derived CDR1 and CDR2 are KGHSH and LQKENI. DNA for the CDR3: TGTGCCAGCTCAGGAGACAGGGGGGACACTGAAGCTTTCTTT. It yields the protein CASSGDRGDTEAFF.

The genes are TRBV4-3 and TRBJ2-5; D unresolved. The J call is in doubt because the DNA end fits TRBJ2-7 better. The CDR3 contains 14 residues. Germline V gene lookup returns CDR1 LGHNA and CDR2 YSLEER. The CDR3 sequence is CASSQDRSNYEQYF. The CDR3 DNA is TGCGCCAGCAGCCAAGATCGTAGCAACTACGAGCAGTACTTC.

The rearrangement joins TRBV19 to TRBJ1-5; 12 nucleotides agree with TRBD1. V was clipped by 3 bases and J by 6 bases; unmatched bases: 6. The CDR3 sequence is 16 residues long. Germline CDR1 is LNHDA and CDR2 is SQIVND (reference sequence). CDR3 residues: CASSMGGQGARQPQHF. CDR3 DNA sequence: TGTGCCAGTAGTATGGGGGGACAGGGGGCTCGTCAGCCCCAGCATTTT.

The rearrangement links TRBV27 to TRBJ1-2; possible D gene TRBD1, 5 bases. V lost 5 bases, J lost 4 bases, and 11 bases lay in between. This CDR3 contains 13 residues. Germline V gene data show CDR1 as MNHEY and CDR2 as SMNVEV (reference sequence). Here the CDR3 reads CASSARASYGYTF. The CDR3 nucleotides read TGTGCCAGCAGTGCCAGGGCTAGCTATGGCTACACCTTC.

The CDR3 protein is CASSYEGGELFF. CDR3 nucleotides: TGTGCCAGCAGTTACGAGGGCGGGGAGCTGTTTTTT. The chain has TRBV6-6 and TRBJ2-2, with D perhaps matching TRBD2 (5 bases). V was cut by 2 bases and J by 7 bases, with 5 bases left in between. Germline CDR1 and CDR2: MNHNY and SVGAGI (reference sequence). CDR3 length: 12 residues.

The chain combines TRBV7-9 with TRBJ1-2; tentative D call: TRBD1 (5 bases). Germline assignment: CDR1 SEHNR and CDR2 FQNEAQ (reference sequence). This CDR3 comprises 14 residues. V lost 3 bases and J lost 5, with 13 bases in between. The CDR3 DNA follows: TGTGCCAGCAGCTTCCCCCGGGACTCATATGGCTACACCTTC. It codes for CASSFPRDSYGYTF.

A few counts support this clone. V usage is TRBV11-3 and J usage is TRBJ1-6, with no clear D. The CDR3 covers 19 residues. With 6 bases removed from V and 5 bases from J, the gap between germline ends came to 26 bases. The germline V gene encodes CDR1 SGHNT and CDR2 YENEEA. In nucleotides, the CDR3 is TGTGCCAGCAGAAACACCCATATAGGAGGGAATACAGATAATTCACCCCTCCACTTT. It is translated as CASRNTHIGGNTDNSPLHF. Full variable domain (remainder filled in from reference TRBV11-3 and TRBJ1-6): EAGVVQSPRYKIIEKKQPVAFWCNPISGHNTLYWYLQNLGQGPELLIRYENEEAVDDSQLPKDRFSAERLKGVDSTLKIQPAELGDSAVYLCASRNTHIGGNTDNSPLHFGNGTRLTVT.

The V and J genes are TRBV27 and TRBJ2-1; D is ambiguous. Germline loops: CDR1 MNHEY, CDR2 SMNVEV (reference sequence). The CDR3 runs to 13 residues. Trimming cost V 2 bases and J 3 bases, with 5 bases left between them. The CDR3 DNA reads TGTGCCAGCAGTTTAAACGGCTACAATGAGCAGTTCTTC. This sequence encodes CASSLNGYNEQFF.

This rearrangement joins TRBV18 to TRBJ1-1, with a tentative D call TRBD1 (5 bases). Germline V gene lookup returns CDR1 KGHSH and CDR2 LQKENI. The V end was cut by 3 bases, the J end by 1 base, with 12 bases between. This CDR3 spans 15 amino acids. The CDR3 spells CASSPFREPNTEAFF. The CDR3 nucleotides read TGTGCCAGCTCACCTTTCAGGGAACCGAACACTGAAGCTTTCTTT.

This clone was detected a few times. DNA for the CDR3: TGTGCCAGCAGTTACTCGCTTCCCCAGGACACTGAAGCTTTCTTT. Its protein product is CASSYSLPQDTEAFF. The V gene is TRBV6-5, the J gene TRBJ1-1; D not certain. The CDR3 spans 15 residues. Trimming left V 0 bases short and J 3 bases short, with 11 bases between. Per germline, CDR1 MNHEY and CDR2 SVGAGI.

This chain uses TRBV28 with TRBJ1-1, with unresolved D. Per germline, CDR1 MDHEN and CDR2 SYDVKM. This CDR3 has 14 residues. The V and J ends lost 7 bases and 6 bases respectively, with 18 bases between them. The CDR3 DNA reads TGTGCCAGCATTCCGGCCGGAGGCTTCGCTGAAGCTTTCTTT. The encoded protein is CASIPAGGFAEAFF.

This chain links TRBV7-9 with TRBJ2-1, with 8 bases aligning to TRBD2. The CDR3 loop spans 15 amino acids. Germline V gene sequence: CDR1 SEHNR, CDR2 FQNEAQ (reference sequence). V trimming: 5 bases; J trimming: 3 bases; junction bases outside the gene matches: 6. This CDR3 reads CASSPRGARYNEQFF. CDR3 nucleotides: TGTGCCAGCAGCCCGCGGGGGGCTCGCTACAATGAGCAGTTCTTC.

The rearrangement links TRBV5-4 to TRBJ1-1, with D possibly TRBD1 on 5 matching bases. The CDR3 is 16 amino acids. Germline assignment: CDR1 SGHNT and CDR2 YYREEE (reference sequence). V lost 2 bases, J lost 3 bases, and 17 bases lay in between. The CDR3 nucleotides are TGTGCCAGCAGCTTCTTTGGTTGGGGGGAGGACACTGAAGCTTTCTTT. Protein product: CASSFFGWGEDTEAFF.

The chain combines TRBV2 with TRBJ1-5, with 8 nucleotides matching TRBD1. The CDR3 runs to 16 residues. Trimming cost V 2 bases and J 9 bases; bases outside gene matches: 12. CDR1 SNHLY and CDR2 FYNNEI come from the germline V gene. CDR3 amino acids: CASSEQSDRAFGPQHF. CDR3 in DNA: TGTGCCAGCAGTGAACAGTCGGACAGGGCCTTTGGGCCCCAGCATTTT.